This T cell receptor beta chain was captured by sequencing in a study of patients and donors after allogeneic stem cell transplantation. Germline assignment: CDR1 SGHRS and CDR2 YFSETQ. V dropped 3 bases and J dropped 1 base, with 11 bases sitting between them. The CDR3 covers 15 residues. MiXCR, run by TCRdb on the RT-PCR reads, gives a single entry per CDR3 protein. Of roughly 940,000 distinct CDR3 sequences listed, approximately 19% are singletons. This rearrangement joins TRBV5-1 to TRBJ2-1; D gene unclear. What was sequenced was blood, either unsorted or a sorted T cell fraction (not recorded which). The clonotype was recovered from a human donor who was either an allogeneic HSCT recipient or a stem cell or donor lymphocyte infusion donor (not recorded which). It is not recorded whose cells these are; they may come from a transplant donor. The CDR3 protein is CASSSASQSYNEQFF. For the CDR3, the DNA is TGCGCCAGCAGCTCGGCTTCTCAATCCTACAATGAGCAGTTCTTC.